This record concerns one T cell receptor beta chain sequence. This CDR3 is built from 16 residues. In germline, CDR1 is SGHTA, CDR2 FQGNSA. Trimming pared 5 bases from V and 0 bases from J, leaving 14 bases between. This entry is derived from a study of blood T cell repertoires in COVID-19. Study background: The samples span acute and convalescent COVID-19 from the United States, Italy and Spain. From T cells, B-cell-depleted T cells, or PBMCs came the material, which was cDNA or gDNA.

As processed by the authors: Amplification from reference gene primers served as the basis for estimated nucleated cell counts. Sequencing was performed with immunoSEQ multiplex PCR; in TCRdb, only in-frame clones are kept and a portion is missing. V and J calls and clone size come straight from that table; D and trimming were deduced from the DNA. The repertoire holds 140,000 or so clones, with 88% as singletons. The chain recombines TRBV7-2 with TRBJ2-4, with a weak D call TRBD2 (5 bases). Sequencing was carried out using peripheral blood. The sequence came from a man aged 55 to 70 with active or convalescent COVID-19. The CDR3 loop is CASSPRSGLAKNIQYF. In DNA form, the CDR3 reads TGTGCCAGCAGCCCCCGTTCAGGACTAGCCAAAAACATTCAGTACTTC. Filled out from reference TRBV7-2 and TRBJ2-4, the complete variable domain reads GAGVSQSPSNKVTEKGKDVELRCDPISGHTALYWYRQSLGQGLEFLIYFQGNSAPDKSGLPSDRFSAERTGGSVSTLTIQRTQQEDSAVYLCASSPRSGLAKNIQYFGAGTRLSVL.